These 21 T cell receptor beta chains originate from one sample sequenced in a study of CD8+ T cells in alopecia areata. TCR sequencing used cDNA made by reverse transcription of extracted RNA. TCRdb's table, derived via immunoSEQ multiplex PCR, lists solely in-frame clones and lacks some. The data hold some 150,000 clones, with nearly 55% observed a single time. Treatment noted: oral pan-JAK inhibitor, 5-10 mg twice daily. Sequenced material: CD8+ T cells sorted from blood, taken at week 4, from a patient treated with tofacitinib. All receptors come from a human donor with alopecia areata.

The chain couples TRBV2 to TRBJ1-4, with 8 positions matching TRBD1. The J segment lost 0 bases and the V segment lost 6 bases, leaving 3 bases of the junction unmatched. Germline V CDR1 and CDR2: SNHLY, FYNNEI. This CDR3 is built from 15 residues. The CDR3 sequence is CASRAGGATNEKLFF. DNA for the CDR3: TGTGCCAGCAGAGCAGGGGGCGCAACTAATGAAAAACTGTTTTTT.

The chain joins TRBV7-2 to TRBJ2-3; 8 positions agree with TRBD2. Looked up from germline, CDR1 is SGHTA and CDR2 is FQGNSA. This CDR3 region has 17 residues. Trimming cost V 5 bases and J 2 bases; bases outside gene matches: 12. The CDR3 reads CASSVGILAGTTDTQYF. CDR3 sequence (DNA): TGTGCCAGCAGCGTGGGAATATTAGCGGGGACCACAGATACGCAGTATTTT.

The chain recombines TRBV19 with TRBJ1-5; D unresolved. The CDR3 length is 16 residues. CDR1 LNHDA and CDR2 SQIVND come from the germline V gene (reference sequence). V lost 7 bases, J lost 0 bases, and 16 bases lay in between. The CDR3 nucleotides read TGTGCCAGTACCACGGACTCGTACCCTAGCAATCAGCCCCAGCATTTT. Translation gives CASTTDSYPSNQPQHF.

This clone was counted between two and nine times. The chain recombines TRBV7-9 with TRBJ1-1, with a tentative D call TRBD1 (6 bases). The CDR3 has 14 amino acids. Germline lookup yields CDR1 SEHNR and CDR2 FQNEAQ (reference sequence). Trimming removed 7 bases from V and 1 base from J, with 13 bases in between. CDR3 in amino acids: CASTIGQPNTEAFF. The CDR3 nucleotides read TGTGCCAGCACCATAGGACAGCCGAACACTGAAGCTTTCTTT. The entire variable domain, with the rest obtained from reference TRBV7-9 and TRBJ1-1, is as follows: DTGVSQNPRHKITKRGQNVTFRCDPISEHNRLYWYRQTLGQGPEFLTYFQNEAQLEKSRLLSDRFSAERPKGSFSTLEIQRTEQGDSAMYLCASTIGQPNTEAFFGQGTRLTVV.

The chain recombines TRBV27 with TRBJ2-7, with D tentatively TRBD1 (5 bases). The V gene's germline CDR1 is MNHEY and CDR2 SMNVEV (reference sequence). The V end lost 0 bases, the J end lost 2 bases, and 8 bases lay between the germline ends. The CDR3 is 14 residues long. In DNA, the CDR3 is TGTGCCAGCAGTTTATCAGGGGCGACCTACGAGCAGTACTTC. Encoded protein: CASSLSGATYEQYF.

The chain couples TRBV30 to TRBJ2-5; TRBD2 matches at 9 bases. With 0 bases clipped from V and 7 bases from J, the junction kept 6 bases outside the gene matches. The CDR3 has 14 amino acids. Germline CDR1 GTSNPN, CDR2 SVGIG (reference sequence). This chain's CDR3 is CAWSVGSGGATQYF. CDR3 nucleotide sequence: TGTGCCTGGAGTGTAGGTAGCGGGGGTGCGACCCAGTACTTC.

This clone was counted only a few times. The chain recombines TRBV12-5 with TRBJ2-1, with TRBD2 matching over 8 bases. The junction had 10 bases not matched to a gene; V was cut back by 8 bases and J by 7 bases. Germline V gene lookup returns CDR1 LGHNT and CDR2 FRNRAP. The CDR3 consists of 14 residues. The CDR3 nucleotides read TGTGCTAGTCTCCCGGGGGGGGCCTGGAATGAGCAGTTCTTC. Protein: CASLPGGAWNEQFF.

V gene TRBV7-8 combines with J gene TRBJ2-7; TRBD2 matches at 9 bases. Germline CDR1 is SGHVS and CDR2 is FQNEAQ. Trimming took 4 bases from V and 3 from J; bases not matched to a gene: 16. The CDR3 has 18 amino acids. The CDR3 DNA reads TGTGCCAGCAGCTCGGGGAACAGGGATAGCGGGGGATACTACGAGCAGTACTTC. Its translation: CASSSGNRDSGGYYEQYF.

This clone showed up just a few times. V and J are TRBV29-1 and TRBJ1-1; D uncertain. The CDR3 is 12 residues long. Germline V gene sequence: CDR1 SQVTM, CDR2 ANQGSEA. The germline V and J ends were trimmed by 5 bases and 0 bases, with 7 bases remaining between them. CDR3 region: CSVFLMNTEAFF. CDR3 DNA sequence: TGCAGCGTTTTTCTTATGAACACTGAAGCTTTCTTT.

V and J are TRBV27 and TRBJ1-6, with 7 bases aligning to TRBD1. The junction had 12 bases not matched to a gene; V was cut back by 5 bases and J by 8 bases. Germline loops: CDR1 MNHEY, CDR2 SMNVEV (reference sequence). The CDR3 contains 16 residues. The CDR3 coding sequence is TGTGCCAGCAGTGAAAGTACAGGGGAAAGGCATTCACCCCTCCACTTT. As protein: CASSESTGERHSPLHF.

The table lists this clone with a few counts. V gene TRBV30 combines with J gene TRBJ1-2; 9 bases fit TRBD1. The V segment lost 2 bases and the J segment 10 bases; nucleotides outside the gene matches: 5. CDR3 length: 12 amino acids. Germline CDR1 reads GTSNPN; CDR2 reads SVGIG (reference sequence). CDR3: CAWSLGQGFYTF. In DNA form, the CDR3 reads TGTGCCTGGAGTCTGGGACAGGGCTTCTACACCTTC.

Of note for this clone: Other DNA variants within this sample encode the same CDR3. The chain is built from TRBV30 and TRBJ2-5, with D unresolved. The germline V gene has CDR1 GTSNPN and CDR2 SVGIG (reference sequence). Trimming stripped 0 bases from V and 5 bases from J, with 4 bases between. CDR3 size: 11 residues. The CDR3 coding sequence is TGTGCCTGGAGTGTACTTGAGACCCAGTACTTC. Amino acids: CAWSVLETQYF.

The chain links TRBV29-1 to TRBJ2-7; no reliable D call. This CDR3 comprises 15 residues. Trimming removed 2 bases from V and 0 bases from J, with 14 bases in between. The germline V gene has CDR1 SQVTM and CDR2 ANQGSEA. The CDR3 nucleotides are TGCAGCGTTGAAAGTGCTGGGGAAAGCTCCTACGAGCAGTACTTC. Its translation: CSVESAGESSYEQYF.

Details on this clone: The junction does not match germline at one end; this may be a read error. The chain carries TRBV29-1 and TRBJ2-2; D may be TRBD1 (6 bases). Germline values: CDR1 SQVTM, CDR2 ANQGSEA. The CDR3 consists of 16 residues. CDR3 sequence reads: CSVQDKRQANTGELFF. In nucleotides, the CDR3 is TGCAGCGTTCAAGATAAGCGACAGGCGAACACCGGGGAGCTGTTTTTT.

V and J are TRBV27 and TRBJ1-5; D remains ambiguous. Trimming left V 6 bases short and J 0 bases short, with 9 bases between. The CDR3 is 14 amino acids. CDR1 and CDR2 (germline): MNHEY, SMNVEV (reference sequence). The DNA of the CDR3 is TGTGCCAGCAGGGACTCGTATAGCAATCAGCCCCAGCATTTT. Protein sequence: CASRDSYSNQPQHF.

The rearrangement joins TRBV9 to TRBJ2-7; the D gene is possibly TRBD1 (6 bases). Germline loops: CDR1 SGDLS, CDR2 YYNGEE. This CDR3 region has 14 residues. V lost 0 bases and J 6 bases, leaving 13 bases between the germline ends. CDR3 nucleotides: TGTGCCAGCAGCGTAGGCCCCGGGACACCCGAGCAGTACTTC. Translating it yields CASSVGPGTPEQYF.

V is TRBV11-2 and J is TRBJ2-2; 12 positions match TRBD1. This CDR3 has 15 residues. Trimming at V came to 5 bases and at J to 5 bases, leaving 3 bases not matched to a gene. Germline V gives CDR1 SGHAT, CDR2 FQNNGV. The CDR3 sequence is CASSLGQGATGELFF. For the CDR3, the DNA is TGTGCCAGCAGCCTGGGACAGGGGGCGACCGGGGAGCTGTTTTTT.

The rearrangement uses TRBV7-2 and TRBJ2-1, with a possible D match to TRBD2 (5 bases). Germline CDR1 SGHTA, CDR2 FQGNSA. The CDR3 length is 13 residues. The V gene lost 1 base and the J gene lost 9 bases, with 10 bases spanning the gap. CDR3 loop: CASSLDLGSEQFF. CDR3 bases: TGTGCCAGCAGCTTAGATCTTGGGAGTGAGCAGTTCTTC.

This clone has a handful of counts. The rearrangement joins TRBV13 to TRBJ2-1; 11 bases align to TRBD2. This CDR3 has 16 residues. Trimming took 5 bases from V and 2 from J; bases not matched to a gene: 5. Germline CDR1 reads PRHDT; CDR2 reads FYEKMQ (reference sequence). The CDR3 region has the DNA TGTGCCAGCAGCCCATCTAGCGGGGGGCCCTACAATGAGCAGTTCTTC. Amino acid sequence: CASSPSSGGPYNEQFF.

Note on this clone: This likely stems from a read error, as it lies one base from a far larger clone. V and J are TRBV5-1 and TRBJ1-2; D remains unclear. The germline gives CDR1 SGHRS, CDR2 YFSETQ. The CDR3 totals 13 residues. The ends were cut back, 0 bases at V and 8 bases at J, with 11 bases in the middle. CDR3 DNA sequence: TGCGCCAGCAGCTTGGCCCCAACGCGAGGCTACACCTTC. It specifies CASSLAPTRGYTF. The full variable domain, its missing parts supplied by reference TRBV5-1 and TRBJ1-2, is KAGVTQTPRYLIKTRGQQVTLSCSPISGHRSVSWYQQTPGQGLQFLFEYFSETQRNKGNFPGRFSGRQFSNSRSEMNVSTLELGDSALYLCASSLAPTRGYTFGSGTRLTVV.

The chain couples TRBV7-9 to TRBJ2-7; D perhaps matches TRBD2 (5 bases). CDR1 and CDR2 (germline): SEHNR, FQNEAQ (reference sequence). Deletions cut 1 base from V and 1 base from J, with 8 bases between. CDR3 length equals 14 residues. The CDR3 region has the DNA TGTGCCAGCAGCTTAGAAGCGGATTCCTACGAGCAGTACTTC. It codes for CASSLEADSYEQYF.